What follows are 3 T cell receptor beta chains derived from one specimen sequenced in a study of blood T cell repertoires in COVID-19. Sequencing was performed with immunoSEQ multiplex PCR; in TCRdb, only in-frame clones are kept and a portion is missing. Among some 49,000 clones, approximately 87% were seen once, and the ten largest hold roughly 12%. Input material: peripheral blood. The receptors here all came from a human donor in a cohort sampled during active COVID-19.

The genes are TRBV6-1 and TRBJ1-2; D not certain. This CDR3 has 14 amino acids. Trimming removed 1 base from V and 8 bases from J, with 14 bases in between. Germline-derived CDR1 and CDR2 are MNHNS and SASEGT. CDR3 bases: TGTGCCAGCAGTGAAGATATACAGTTCTTAGGCTACACCTTC. Its translation: CASSEDIQFLGYTF.

The chain combines TRBV4-1 with TRBJ1-5; TRBD1 might be the D (6 bases). V was clipped by 4 bases and J by 2 bases, with 21 bases between them. The CDR3 has 18 residues. The germline V gene has CDR1 MGHRA and CDR2 YSYEKL. CDR3 DNA: TGCGCCAGCAGCCCTAGACCCAGGGGCGTGGGGGGCAATCAGCCCCAGCATTTT. Translating it yields CASSPRPRGVGGNQPQHF.

J is TRBJ1-5 and V is TRBV19, with TRBD1 matching over 9 bases. This CDR3 is 15 amino acids long. CDR1 is LNHDA, CDR2 SQIVND, per germline (reference sequence). The V segment lost 6 bases and the J segment 3 bases; nucleotides outside the gene matches: 6. The CDR3 sequence is CASSPTGGSNQPQHF. The CDR3 bases are TGTGCCAGTAGCCCGACAGGGGGTTCCAATCAGCCCCAGCATTTT.